A selection of T cell receptor beta chains follows, all from one sample in a study of molecular identifiers for immune sequencing clone quantification. TCRdb reprocessed the PCR reads via MiXCR and lists one record per CDR3 protein. The table shows approximately 630,000 distinct CDR3 sequences, with approximately 24% occurring only once. Sequenced sample: naive CD8+ T cells from blood, with Jurkat cell RNA spiked in. The receptors stem from a human donor in good health. Some libraries in this study had Jurkat cell RNA spiked in. Both conserved end residues are part of each CDR3. Fields, in order: clone size, D gene, V gene, J gene, CDR3 DNA, CDR3 protein. The D gene is left open where the match is weak. A clone size is listed for some rows: how often the clone was seen (once, few, many), or a class if it is expanded.

>many|.|TRBV4-1|TRBJ1-1
TGCGCCAGCAGCCTTGGGGCCGGCATTATGAACACTGAAGCTTTCTTT
CASSLGAGIMNTEAFF
>few|.|TRBV7-9|TRBJ2-5
TGTGCCAGCAGCTTACCTGAAACATGGGAGACCCAGTACTTC
CASSLPETWETQYF
>few|TRBD1|TRBV20-1|TRBJ2-7
TGCAGTGCTATGGACAGGGTCGCATCCTCCTACGAGCAGTACTTC
CSAMDRVASSYEQYF
>few|.|TRBV6-2/TRBV6-3|TRBJ2-7
TGTGCCAGCAGCTTTAATTTGGACGCAAGGATCTACGAGCAGTACTTC
CASSFNLDARIYEQYF
>.|TRBD1|TRBV14|TRBJ1-6
TGTGCCAGCAGCCAAGCGGCAGGGGGATGGAATTCACCCCTCCACTTT
CASSQAAGGWNSPLHF
>few|.|TRBV1|TRBJ2-4
TGCACCAGCAGCCAAGATTTTTCGAAACGGGGAAACCTAGCCAAAAACATTCAGTACTTC
CTSSQDFSKRGNLAKNIQYF
>.|TRBD1|TRBV30|TRBJ1-2
TGTGCCTGGAGTTACACCCCCGGACAGGGAGGGGGCTACACCTTC
CAWSYTPGQGGGYTF
>many|.|TRBV4-3|TRBJ2-5
TGCGCCAGCAGACGGAGCCAGGACCGCCAGGAAGAGACCCAGTACTTC
CASRRSQDRQEETQYF
>few|TRBD1|TRBV12-3/TRBV12-4|TRBJ2-7
TGTGCCAGCAGATCTTCACGGGACAGGGATTCCTACGAGCAGTACTTC
CASRSSRDRDSYEQYF
>.|.|TRBV6-5|TRBJ2-7
TGTGCCAGCAGTTACTCGTGGGGGACACCTTCCTACGAGCAGTACTTC
CASSYSWGTPSYEQYF
>many|.|TRBV4-3|TRBJ2-7
TGCGCCAGCAGCCAAGGACCGCAATACGAGCAGTACTTC
CASSQGPQYEQYF
>many|TRBD2|TRBV29-1|TRBJ2-3
TGCAGCGTTGAGGAGACTAGCGGAGCCACAGATACGCAGTATTTT
CSVEETSGATDTQYF
>many|.|TRBV30|TRBJ1-1
TGTGCCTGGTCCCCTTCGGGCTACACTGAAGCTTTCTTT
CAWSPSGYTEAFF
>many|.|TRBV29-1|TRBJ2-5
TGCAGCGCCCGTACTATGGAGGAGACCCAGTACTTC
CSARTMEETQYF
>few|TRBD1|TRBV30|TRBJ2-1
TGTGCCTGGGAGTCGGGACAGGGGTCCAATGAGCAGTTCTTC
CAWESGQGSNEQFF
>many|.|TRBV6-5|TRBJ2-2
TGTGCCAGCGGGACGACCGGGGAGCTGTTTTTT
CASGTTGELFF
>.|TRBD2|TRBV20-1|TRBJ2-4
TGCAGTGCTAGGTTAACAGGACTAGCAGGAGTACAAAACAAAGACATTCAGTACTTC
CSARLTGLAGVQNKDIQYF
>.|TRBD2|TRBV6-6|TRBJ2-5
TGTGCTAGCAGTTGCCTCGCGACTAGCGGGGGTTCGGAGACCCAGTACTTC
CASSCLATSGGSETQYF
>many|TRBD2|TRBV4-3|TRBJ2-6
TGCGCCAGCAGCCAAGGACTAGCGGGAACAGGGGCCAACGTCCTGACTTTC
CASSQGLAGTGANVLTF
>many|.|TRBV5-1|TRBJ2-7
TGCGCCAGCAGCTCTGGGCGTCCCGAGCAGTACTTC
CASSSGRPEQYF
>.|.|TRBV13|TRBJ1-2
TGTGCCAGCAGCCTGCGCGCGTTGGATAAACTCTATGGCTACACCTTC
CASSLRALDKLYGYTF
>many|.|TRBV6-5|TRBJ2-1
TGTGCCAGCAGAACACGGGACGGAAGCTACAATGAGCAGTTCTTC
CASRTRDGSYNEQFF
>.|.|TRBV29-1|TRBJ2-1
TGCAGCGTTGAGTTTAGCGATGAGCAGTTCTTC
CSVEFSDEQFF
>.|TRBD2|TRBV4-1|TRBJ2-3
TGCGCCAGCAGCCAAGAGGTGATCGGGAGGATCCCCGATACGCAGTATTTT
CASSQEVIGRIPDTQYF
>.|TRBD1|TRBV4-3|TRBJ1-1
TGCGCCAGCAGCCCCTTCGGGCGACAGGGGGATGAAGCTTTCTTT
CASSPFGRQGDEAFF
>few|.|TRBV19|TRBJ2-7
TGTGCCAGTAGTGGGGACACCTGGGAGCAGTACTTC
CASSGDTWEQYF
>many|.|TRBV12-3/TRBV12-4|TRBJ1-1
TGTGCCAGCAAGGATCAAAACACTGAAGCTTTCTTT
CASKDQNTEAFF
>many|.|TRBV7-9|TRBJ2-3
TGTGCCAGCAGCCCCGGGATGCCTACGCAGTATTTT
CASSPGMPTQYF
>many|.|TRBV7-2|TRBJ2-7
TGTGCCAGCAGCTTCCGGGACGGAGCCTACGAGCAGTACTTC
CASSFRDGAYEQYF
>many|TRBD1|TRBV7-8|TRBJ2-4
TGTGCCAGCAGCCCCGGGGCCTACAGGGGGTTGGATCCCCTCCGAGCCAAAAACATTCAGTACTTC
CASSPGAYRGLDPLRAKNIQYF
>.|.|TRBV4-2|TRBJ1-2
TGTGCCAGCAGCCTGGGCCTCCTGGGGATCTATGGCTACACCTTC
CASSLGLLGIYGYTF
>few|TRBD2|TRBV5-3|TRBJ2-1
TGTGCCAGCAGCTTGTTCCCAGCGGGAGTTAATGAGCAGTTCTTC
CASSLFPAGVNEQFF
>.|.|TRBV28|TRBJ2-1
TGTGCCAGCAGCATACACAGGGCCTACAATGAGCAGTTCTTC
CASSIHRAYNEQFF
>.|.|TRBV4-1|TRBJ1-5
TGCGCCAGCAGCCAAGATCCGCCAGCTAGACTTTATAGCAATCAGCCCCAGCATTTT
CASSQDPPARLYSNQPQHF
>many|.|TRBV27|TRBJ1-5
TGTGCCAGCAGTGACGGTATCAATCAGCCCCAGCATTTT
CASSDGINQPQHF
>few|TRBD2|TRBV9|TRBJ2-2
TGTGCCAGCAGCACCAAAAGCGGGGACGGGGAGCTGTTTTTT
CASSTKSGDGELFF
>.|.|TRBV10-3|TRBJ2-7
TGTGCCATCTCGGGGGCAGGGAGCTCCTACGAGCAGTACTTC
CAISGAGSSYEQYF
>many|.|TRBV27|TRBJ2-1
TGTGCCAGTTATCTTGGTGGCGAGCGGGCGTACAATGAGCAGTTCTTC
CASYLGGERAYNEQFF
>few|.|TRBV4-1|TRBJ1-3
TGCGCCAGCAGCCAAGAGGCCAGTCTATACTCTGGAAACACCATATATTTT
CASSQEASLYSGNTIYF
>.|.|TRBV13|TRBJ1-1
TGTGCCAGCAGCTCCCCAACAGGGAAGACTAAGGACACTGAAGCTTTCTTT
CASSSPTGKTKDTEAFF
>many|TRBD1|TRBV9|TRBJ1-1
TGTGCCAGCAGCGGCGGACAGGTCTGGGCTGAAGCTTTCTTT
CASSGGQVWAEAFF
>few|TRBD2|TRBV20-1|TRBJ2-3
TGCAGTGCTCGCCTAGCGGGAGTGAAGGTTAGCACAGATACGCAGTATTTT
CSARLAGVKVSTDTQYF
>many|.|TRBV29-1|TRBJ2-2
TGCAGCGTTGTGGACAGCCGAACGAACACCGGGGAGCTGTTTTTT
CSVVDSRTNTGELFF
>.|TRBD1|TRBV10-3|TRBJ2-7
TGTGCCACGACAGGGGGCGCGTCCGAGCAGTACTTC
CATTGGASEQYF
>many|.|TRBV6-6|TRBJ1-1
TGTGCCAGCAGTGGAACGATGAACACTGAAGCTTTCTTT
CASSGTMNTEAFF
>few|.|TRBV10-2|TRBJ2-2
TGCGCCAGCAGTGAGGGTCGGGATATTGGCGGGGAGCTGTTTTTT
CASSEGRDIGGELFF
>few|TRBD1|TRBV7-9|TRBJ2-7
TGTGCCAGCAGCTTCAGACAGGGAAGGGGCTACGAGCAGTACTTC
CASSFRQGRGYEQYF
>few|TRBD2|TRBV3-1|TRBJ2-2
TGTGCCACCAGCGGGAAAGAGGGCACCGGGGAGCTGTTTTTT
CATSGKEGTGELFF
>few|TRBD1|TRBV4-1|TRBJ2-1
TGCGCCAGCAGCTCCCGACAGGGAGACAATGAGCAGTTCTTC
CASSSRQGDNEQFF
>few|.|TRBV7-2|TRBJ2-2
TGTGCCAGCAGCTTCTTAAGGGGCGGCGGGGAGCTGTTTTTT
CASSFLRGGGELFF
>.|TRBD1|TRBV6-5|TRBJ1-6
TGTGCCAGCAGCCCTCCTGACAGGGTAAATGATTCACCCCTCCACTTT
CASSPPDRVNDSPLHF
>.|TRBD2|TRBV12-3/TRBV12-4|TRBJ2-1
TGTGCCAGCAGTTTGCTAGCGGGGGGGCCGAATGTGGATAATGAGCAGTTCTTC
CASSLLAGGPNVDNEQFF
>many|.|TRBV6-6|TRBJ2-3
TGTGCCAGCAGTTACTTACAGGGGACTAGCACAGATACGCAGTATTTT
CASSYLQGTSTDTQYF